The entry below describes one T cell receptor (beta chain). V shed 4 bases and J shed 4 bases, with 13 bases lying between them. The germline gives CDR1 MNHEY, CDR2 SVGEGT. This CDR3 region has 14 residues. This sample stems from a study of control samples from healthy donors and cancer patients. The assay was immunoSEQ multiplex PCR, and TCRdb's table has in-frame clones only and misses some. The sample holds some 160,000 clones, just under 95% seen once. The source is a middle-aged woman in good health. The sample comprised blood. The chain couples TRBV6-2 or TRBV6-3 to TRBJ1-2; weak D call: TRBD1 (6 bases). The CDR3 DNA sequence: TGTGCCAGCAGTTCCATCGGGGGCGGCTATGGCTACACCTTC. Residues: CASSSIGGGYGYTF.